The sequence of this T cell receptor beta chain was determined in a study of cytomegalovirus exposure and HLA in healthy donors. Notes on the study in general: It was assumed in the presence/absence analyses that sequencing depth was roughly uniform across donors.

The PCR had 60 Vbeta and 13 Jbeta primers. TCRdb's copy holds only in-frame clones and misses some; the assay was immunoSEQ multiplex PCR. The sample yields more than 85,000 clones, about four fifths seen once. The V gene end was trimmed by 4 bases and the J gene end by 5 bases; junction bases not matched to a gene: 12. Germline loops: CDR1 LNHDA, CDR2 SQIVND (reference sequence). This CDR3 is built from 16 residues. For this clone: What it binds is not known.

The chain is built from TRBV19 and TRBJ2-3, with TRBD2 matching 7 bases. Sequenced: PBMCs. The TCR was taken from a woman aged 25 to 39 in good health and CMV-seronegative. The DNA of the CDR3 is TGTGCCAGTAGTAGGGATGGCGGGAGAAATGGAGATACGCAGTATTTT. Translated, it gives CASSRDGGRNGDTQYF.